This TCR beta chain was profiled in a study of blood T cell repertoires in COVID-19. The overall study: The United States, Italy and Spain supplied acute and convalescent COVID-19 samples. PBMCs, B-cell-depleted T cells, or T cells provided the cDNA or gDNA that made up the material.

The V and J ends lost 0 bases and 13 bases, in that order; junction bases with no gene match: 7. Germline V gene data show CDR1 as SGHVS and CDR2 as FQNEAQ. This CDR3 is built from 13 residues. Study processing details: Reference gene primers were amplified, and this amplification served to estimate nucleated cell counts. Sequencing was performed with immunoSEQ multiplex PCR; in TCRdb, only in-frame clones are kept and a portion is missing. The V and J calls and the clone size are those of that table, but D and trimming were determined from the DNA. The table lists 150,000 to 200,000 clones, more than 80% of them singletons. Seattle's cohort entered during active infection and was followed longitudinally.

Material: peripheral blood. The chain recombines TRBV7-8 with TRBJ2-7; 9 bases agree with TRBD1. The source of this sequence is a woman older than 75 with COVID-19, enrolled during active disease. Here the CDR3 reads CASSLARGQGYYF. Here the CDR3 DNA reads TGTGCCAGCAGCTTAGCCAGGGGACAGGGCTATTACTTC. The variable domain in full, with the rest retrieved from reference TRBV7-8 and TRBJ2-7, is GAGVSQSPRYKVAKRGQDVALRCDPISGHVSLFWYQQALGQGPEFLTYFQNEAQLDKSGLPSDRFFAERPEGSVSTLKIQRTQQEDSAVYLCASSLARGQGYYFGPGTRLTVT.